Listed below are T cell receptor beta chains from one sample, sequenced in a study of cytomegalovirus exposure and HLA in healthy donors. The data were produced by immunoSEQ multiplex PCR, yet TCRdb's version contains in-frame clones alone and is incomplete. The sample gives some 340,000 clones, roughly nine tenths of which show up once; 1% to 1.5% is in the top ten. Sample: PBMCs. These receptors all come from a woman in her 30s in good health and CMV-seropositive. Each CDR3 is given with its conserved first and last residue. Each record gives: clone size, V gene, D gene, J gene, CDR3 DNA, CDR3 protein. A D gene is named only where the DNA matches it firmly. Size tells how often a clone was seen (once, few, many) or the class of an expanded clone, and some rows leave it out.

-	TRBV28	-	TRBJ1-5	TGTGCCAGCAGTTTAGCAGGTATGAGCAATCAGCCCCAGCATTTT	CASSLAGMSNQPQHF
-	TRBV13	-	TRBJ1-1	TGTGCCAGCAGCTTAGTCGGGCCTGAAGCTTTCTTT	CASSLVGPEAFF
-	TRBV5-6	-	TRBJ1-1	TGTGCCAGCAGCTTGGTACTCTTCAGCACTGAAGCTTTCTTT	CASSLVLFSTEAFF
-	TRBV18	-	TRBJ2-7	TGTGCCAGCTCACCTGCAGAATACGAGCAGTACTTC	CASSPAEYEQYF
-	TRBV6-1	-	TRBJ1-5	TGTGCCAGCAGTCAGGGGTTGGGGAGCAATCAGCCCCAGCATTTT	CASSQGLGSNQPQHF
-	TRBV2	-	TRBJ2-7	TGTGCCAGCAACAGATATTTCACCTACGAGCAGTACTTC	CASNRYFTYEQYF
-	TRBV10-3	-	TRBJ2-5	TGTGCCATCAGCCCGTCGGGGGCAGGGGGAGAGACCCAGTACTTC	CAISPSGAGGETQYF
few	TRBV20-1	-	TRBJ1-2	TGCAGTGCCATGGGGATCACCTTC	CSAMGITF
-	TRBV29-1	TRBD2	TRBJ2-5	TGCAGCGTTGTAGCGGGACAAGAGACCCAGTACTTC	CSVVAGQETQYF
-	TRBV30	-	TRBJ2-4	TGTGCCTGGAGTGATAGTTTAGCCAAAAACATTCAGTACTTC	CAWSDSLAKNIQYF
-	TRBV6-5	-	TRBJ1-1	TGTGCCAGCAGAAATCCAACTGAAGCTTTCTTT	CASRNPTEAFF
-	TRBV7-9	-	TRBJ2-1	TGTGCCAGCAGCCCCCTTGGGGGGCTTTACAATGAGCAGTTCTTC	CASSPLGGLYNEQFF
-	TRBV7-2	TRBD1	TRBJ1-2	TGTGCCAGCAGCTTAGGTACAGGGGGTGGCTACACCTTC	CASSLGTGGGYTF
-	TRBV4-1	TRBD2	TRBJ2-1	TGCGCCAGCAGCCTGGGACTAGCGGGAGGGCCGGGTGAGCAGTTCTTC	CASSLGLAGGPGEQFF
-	TRBV28	-	TRBJ1-2	TGTGCCAGCAGTTTTGGAGGGTTTGGCTACACCTTC	CASSFGGFGYTF
many	TRBV7-2	-	TRBJ2-7	TGTGCCAGCAGCCCCGGACCGGGCTACGAGCAGTACTTC	CASSPGPGYEQYF
-	TRBV4-1	-	TRBJ2-7	TGCGCCAGCAGCCAATCATCCGAGCAGTACTTC	CASSQSSEQYF
-	TRBV6-5	-	TRBJ1-6	TGTGCCAGCGGAGGGGTACGTTCACCCCTCCACTTT	CASGGVRSPLHF
-	TRBV7-2	TRBD2	TRBJ2-1	TGTGCCAGCAGCTTAGAGGGGACTAGCGGGAGGCATTACAATGAGCAGTTCTTC	CASSLEGTSGRHYNEQFF
few	TRBV9	-	TRBJ1-5	TGTGCCAGCAGCCTCAGTGGGAATCAGCCCCAGCATTTT	CASSLSGNQPQHF
-	TRBV15	-	TRBJ2-7	TGTGCCACCAGTTGGGGGGCGGATTCCTACGAGCAGTACTTC	CATSWGADSYEQYF
few	TRBV19	-	TRBJ1-5	TGTGCCAGTAGTATGGGGGGGCGCCAGCCCCAGCATTTT	CASSMGGRQPQHF
-	TRBV5-1	TRBD2	TRBJ2-1	TGCGCCAGCAGCTCCGGACTAGCGGGGGGTTACAATGAGCAGTTCTTC	CASSSGLAGGYNEQFF
-	TRBV10-3	TRBD1	TRBJ2-7	TGTGCCATCAGTGAGTCGACAGGGGGATACGAGCAGTACTTC	CAISESTGGYEQYF
-	TRBV29-1	-	TRBJ2-1	TGCAGCGTTGTGGGGGGAGTGCACGCGGAGCAGTTCTTC	CSVVGGVHAEQFF
few	TRBV6-1	-	TRBJ1-2	TGTGCCAGCAGTGATGGCTGGGGAGGGGGTGGCTACACCTTC	CASSDGWGGGGYTF
-	TRBV4-2	TRBD1	TRBJ1-5	TGTGCCAGCAGCCAGGTAACGGACAGGGTTGGCAATCAGCCCCAGCATTTT	CASSQVTDRVGNQPQHF
-	TRBV19	-	TRBJ1-5	TGTGCCAGTAGTATTCGGGACGCCAGCAATCAGCCCCAGCATTTT	CASSIRDASNQPQHF
once	TRBV14	-	TRBJ2-7	TGTGCCAGCAGCAACGTTGCCTACGAGCAGTACTTC	CASSNVAYEQYF
-	TRBV7-9	-	TRBJ1-2	TGTGCCAGCAGCTTAATTGTCGGCGGCTACACCTTC	CASSLIVGGYTF
few	TRBV9	-	TRBJ1-2	TGTGCCAGCACGACCGATCTAGGGGGGAACTATGGCTACACCTTC	CASTTDLGGNYGYTF
-	TRBV7-7	TRBD1	TRBJ2-7	TGTGCCAGCAGCCGGACAGGGGTCGACGAGCAGTACTTC	CASSRTGVDEQYF
-	TRBV11-2	TRBD1	TRBJ2-1	TGTGCCAGCAGCGTAAAAAGGGGACAGTGGGATGAGCAGTTCTTC	CASSVKRGQWDEQFF
-	TRBV6-6	TRBD1	TRBJ1-2	TGTGCCAGCAGCTCGGACAGGGGGTTAAATGGCTACACCTTC	CASSSDRGLNGYTF
-	TRBV6-1	TRBD2	TRBJ2-7	TGTGCCAGCAGTGAGGTTGGAAGACTAGCGAACATGAACTCCTACGAGCAGTACTTC	CASSEVGRLANMNSYEQYF
-	TRBV4-2	-	TRBJ2-2	TGTGCCAGCAGCCAAGATCTCAGGGCGAACACCGGGGAGCTGTTTTTT	CASSQDLRANTGELFF
-	TRBV25-1	TRBD2	TRBJ2-7	TGTGCCAGCAGTGAAAGGGGTAGCGGGACGAGCTCCTACGAGCAGTACTTC	CASSERGSGTSSYEQYF
-	TRBV5-1	-	TRBJ2-7	TGCGCCAGCAGCCCGCCCGGACGGAGCTCCTACGAGCAGTACTTC	CASSPPGRSSYEQYF
-	TRBV6-5	TRBD2	TRBJ2-1	TGTGCCAGCACCTTAGCGGGGCGTTCCAATGAGCAGTTCTTC	CASTLAGRSNEQFF
-	TRBV10-3	-	TRBJ2-5	TGTGCCATCAGCGCAGCACAAGAGACCCAGTACTTC	CAISAAQETQYF
-	TRBV18	-	TRBJ2-2	TGTGCCAGCTCACCACCCAACGGAATGAACACCGGGGAGCTGTTTTTT	CASSPPNGMNTGELFF
-	TRBV27	-	TRBJ2-7	TGTGCCAGCAGTCCTCGGAACAGGTCTGAATACGAGCAGTACTTC	CASSPRNRSEYEQYF
-	TRBV5-6	-	TRBJ2-2	TGTGCCAGCAGCTTGGGAGTCACCGGGGAGCTGTTTTTT	CASSLGVTGELFF
-	TRBV27	-	TRBJ1-1	TGTGCCAGCAGTTTGTTTGGGGGAGGCGATGAAGCTTTCTTT	CASSLFGGGDEAFF
-	TRBV9	-	TRBJ1-2	TGTGCCAGCAGCGTAGCAGGGGAAATAAGCTATGGCTACACCTTC	CASSVAGEISYGYTF
-	TRBV5-4	TRBD2	TRBJ2-3	TGTGCCAGCAGCTTAGCGGGAGGAGCAGATACGCAGTATTTT	CASSLAGGADTQYF
-	TRBV4-3	-	TRBJ2-1	TGCGCCAGCAGCCAAGATACCGTATACAATGAGCAGTTCTTC	CASSQDTVYNEQFF
-	TRBV5-5	-	TRBJ2-3	TGTGCCAGCAGCTCCCTGCTAGGGACGAACACAGATACGCAGTATTTT	CASSSLLGTNTDTQYF
-	TRBV7-7	-	TRBJ2-2	TGTGCCAGCAGCTTACTGTCTAGCGCCACCGGGGAGCTGTTTTTT	CASSLLSSATGELFF
-	TRBV12-5	-	TRBJ2-7	TGTGCTAGTGCCGAAAGTGGTAGCTCCTACGAGCAGTACTTC	CASAESGSSYEQYF